This TCR beta chain was captured in a study of Ad26.COV2.S vaccination and SARS-CoV-2 variants. In the study overall: Ad26.COV2.S was injected intramuscularly once or twice, 56 days apart. Regarding the study as a whole: Recipients of either vaccine or placebo displayed similar breadth of non-spike TCRs. Higher spike-specific TCR breadth was found in vaccine recipients than in placebo recipients.

Using immunoSEQ multiplex PCR, the repertoire was profiled, and TCRdb retains in-frame clones only, with some absent. The data contain 300,000 to 500,000 clones, about 85% of them singletons. CDR3 size: 15 residues. The germline CDR1 and CDR2 sequences are SGHTS and YDEGEE. V shed 3 bases and J 7 bases; nucleotides not matched to a gene: 11. Treatment given: around 19 received Ad26.COV2.S at low or high dose, single or two shots; about 5 received placebo; per-sample allocation not given. Sample collection was performed on day 63 after the first vaccine or placebo injection. A remark on this clone: Its specificity is not known.

This chain joins TRBV5-8 and TRBJ1-2; 8 bases agree with TRBD1. The receptor comes from a person between 18 and 60 years old who received the Ad26.COV2.S COVID-19 vaccine or a placebo. Specimen: peripheral blood, collected in a trial of Ad26.COV2.S vaccine versus placebo. The CDR3 nucleotides are TGTGCCAGCAGCTCTCCCGACAGGGGAATAGGTGGCTACACCTTC. Its protein is CASSSPDRGIGGYTF.